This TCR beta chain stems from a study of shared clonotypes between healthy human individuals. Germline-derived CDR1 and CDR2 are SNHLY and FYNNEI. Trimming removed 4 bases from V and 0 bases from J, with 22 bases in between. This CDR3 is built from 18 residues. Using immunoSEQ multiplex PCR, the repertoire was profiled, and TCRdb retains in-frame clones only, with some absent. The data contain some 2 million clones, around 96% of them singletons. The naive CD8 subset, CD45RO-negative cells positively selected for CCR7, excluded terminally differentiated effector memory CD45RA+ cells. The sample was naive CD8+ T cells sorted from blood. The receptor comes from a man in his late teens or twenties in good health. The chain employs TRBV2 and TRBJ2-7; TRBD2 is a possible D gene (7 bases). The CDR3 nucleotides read TGTGCCAGCAGTGGCGGTTTGGGGGGGGCCCTCGACTCCTACGAGCAGTACTTC. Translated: CASSGGLGGALDSYEQYF.